This T cell receptor beta chain emerged from a study of T cells in tumors after PD-1 blockade. Across the study: Patients had no prior checkpoint blockade, systemic immunosuppressants, or anti-cancer therapy within 4 weeks. Peripheral blood samples averaged around 33,000 unique clonotypes and some 100,000 templates. Daily vismodegib 150 mg continued in a subset of anti-PD-1-treated patients. General study findings and limits: Roughly 42% of tumor TCR clonotypes were also found in blood.

Libraries were prepared by immunoSEQ multiplex PCR; TCRdb keeps only in-frame clonotypes and omits some of them. The sample consists of roughly 19,000 clones, over 75% of them appearing once. Details on this clone: What it binds is unknown.

Trimming shortened V by 5 bases and J by 1 base, and 0 bases separated the two germline ends. The CDR3 has 10 residues. Germline values: CDR1 SQVTM, CDR2 ANQGSEA. The clonotype comes from a human donor with advanced basal cell or squamous cell carcinoma (not recorded which). Sample: PBMCs, taken after anti-PD-1 therapy. The chain carries TRBV29-1 and TRBJ2-1; D is unresolved. The CDR3 is CSVSYNEQFF. DNA for the CDR3: TGCAGCGTTTCCTACAATGAGCAGTTCTTC.